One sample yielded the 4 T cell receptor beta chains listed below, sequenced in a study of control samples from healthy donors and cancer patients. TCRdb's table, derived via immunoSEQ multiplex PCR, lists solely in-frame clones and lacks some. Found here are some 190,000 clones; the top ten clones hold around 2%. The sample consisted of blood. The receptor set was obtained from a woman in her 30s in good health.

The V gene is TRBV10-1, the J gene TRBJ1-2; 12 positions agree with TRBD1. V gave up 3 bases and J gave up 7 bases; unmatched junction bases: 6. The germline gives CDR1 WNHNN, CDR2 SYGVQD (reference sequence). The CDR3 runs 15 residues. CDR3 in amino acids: CASSEGTGGSSGYTF. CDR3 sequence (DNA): TGCGCCAGCAGTGAAGGGACAGGGGGCTCAAGTGGCTACACCTTC.

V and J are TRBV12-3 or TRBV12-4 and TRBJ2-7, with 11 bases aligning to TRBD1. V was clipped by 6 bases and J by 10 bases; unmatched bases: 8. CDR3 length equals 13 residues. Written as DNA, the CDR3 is TGTGCCAGCAGCCCAGGACAGGGGGCGGGACAGTACTTC. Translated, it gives CASSPGQGAGQYF.

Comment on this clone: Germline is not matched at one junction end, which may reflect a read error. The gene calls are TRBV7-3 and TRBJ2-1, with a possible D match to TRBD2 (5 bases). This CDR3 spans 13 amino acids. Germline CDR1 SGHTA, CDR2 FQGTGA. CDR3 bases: TGTGCCAGCAGCTTAACCGGGATCTCCGAGCTGTTCTTC. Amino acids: CASSLTGISELFF.

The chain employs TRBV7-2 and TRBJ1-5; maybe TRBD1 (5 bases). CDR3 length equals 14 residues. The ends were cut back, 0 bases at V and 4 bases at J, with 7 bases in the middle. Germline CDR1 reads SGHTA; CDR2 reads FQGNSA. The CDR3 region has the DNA TGTGCCAGCAGCTTAGCGGGGCAAAATCAGCCCCAGCATTTT. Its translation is CASSLAGQNQPQHF.